The 2 T cell receptor beta chains below all came from one sample that was sequenced in a study of identical twins (dated by TCRdb to the mid-2010s). Receptor libraries were prepared by 5' RACE. These reads were obtained on an Illumina HiSeq 2000. Clones were called with MiXCR by TCRdb after fastp trimmed the public reads at Q25, and only in-frame beta chains were retained. CDR3 protein sequences are deduplicated, and each keeps its most common genes and DNA. This sample lists around 1.7 million distinct CDR3 sequences; less than 40% were detected once. 0.25% to 0.3% of the sample is in the top ten clones. The sequenced sample was cord blood. These receptors all stem from a newborn girl in good health.

This clonotype was counted between two and nine times. The chain couples TRBV20-1 to TRBJ1-5; 10 nucleotides match TRBD1. The V and J ends lost 4 bases and 5 bases, in that order; junction bases with no gene match: 5. The CDR3 loop spans 14 amino acids. From germline, CDR1 is DFQATT and CDR2 SNEGSKA (reference sequence). The CDR3 DNA reads as TGCAGTGCTATAGGGACAGGGGACTATCAGCCCCAGCATTTT. This gives the protein CSAIGTGDYQPQHF.

Written as DNA, the CDR3 is TGTGCCAGCAGGCCCCTCAATAATTCACCCCTCCACTTT. It translates to CASRPLNNSPLHF. V gene TRBV12-3 or TRBV12-4 combines with J gene TRBJ1-6; D remains ambiguous. The germline V and J ends were trimmed by 6 bases and 5 bases, with 8 bases remaining between them. The CDR3 has 13 amino acids.